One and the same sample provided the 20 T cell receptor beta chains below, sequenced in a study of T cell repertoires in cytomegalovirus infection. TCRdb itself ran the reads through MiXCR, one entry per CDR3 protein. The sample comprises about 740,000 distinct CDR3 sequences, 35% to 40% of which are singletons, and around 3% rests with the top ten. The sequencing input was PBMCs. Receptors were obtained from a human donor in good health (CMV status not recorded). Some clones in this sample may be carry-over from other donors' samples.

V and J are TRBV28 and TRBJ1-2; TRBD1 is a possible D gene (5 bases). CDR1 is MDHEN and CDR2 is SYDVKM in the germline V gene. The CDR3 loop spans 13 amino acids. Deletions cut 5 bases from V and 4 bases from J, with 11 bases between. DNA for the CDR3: TGTGCCAGCAGTGGTAGCAGGGTCTATGGCTACACCTTC. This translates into CASSGSRVYGYTF.

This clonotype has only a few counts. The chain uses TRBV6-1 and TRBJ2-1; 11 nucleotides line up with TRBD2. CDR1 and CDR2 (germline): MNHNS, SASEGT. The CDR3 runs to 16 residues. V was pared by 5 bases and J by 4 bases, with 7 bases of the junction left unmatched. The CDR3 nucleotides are TGTGCCAGCAGTTCCTTAGCGGGGGGGCCTTACAATGAGCAGTTCTTC. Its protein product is CASSSLAGGPYNEQFF.

In nucleotides, the CDR3 is TGTGCCAGCAGGCGGGGACAGCCCGGGGAGACCCAGTACTTC. Translating gives CASRRGQPGETQYF. The rearrangement uses TRBV6-5 and TRBJ2-5, with a tentative D call TRBD1 (7 bases). The V end lost 6 bases, the J end lost 5 bases, and 16 bases lay between the germline ends. The germline V gene encodes CDR1 MNHEY and CDR2 SVGAGI. The CDR3 loop spans 14 amino acids.

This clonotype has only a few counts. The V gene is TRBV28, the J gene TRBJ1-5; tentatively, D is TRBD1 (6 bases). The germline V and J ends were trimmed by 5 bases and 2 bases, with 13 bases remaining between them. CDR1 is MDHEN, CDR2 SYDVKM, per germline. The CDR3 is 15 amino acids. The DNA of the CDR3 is TGTGCCAGCAGTGCTGCCTCAGGGGGCAATCAGCCCCAGCATTTT. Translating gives CASSAASGGNQPQHF.

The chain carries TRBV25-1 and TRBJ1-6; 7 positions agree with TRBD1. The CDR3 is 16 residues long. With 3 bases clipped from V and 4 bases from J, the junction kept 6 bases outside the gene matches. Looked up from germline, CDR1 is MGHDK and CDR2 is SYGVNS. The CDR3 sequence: CASSDSWDRYNSPLHF. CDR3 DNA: TGTGCCAGCAGTGATTCATGGGACAGATATAATTCACCCCTCCACTTT.

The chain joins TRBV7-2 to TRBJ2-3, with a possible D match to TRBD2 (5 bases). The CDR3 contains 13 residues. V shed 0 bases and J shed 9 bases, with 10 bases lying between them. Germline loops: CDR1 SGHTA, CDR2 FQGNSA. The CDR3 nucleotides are TGTGCCAGCAGCTTAGCGGTGGGAGAGACGCAGTATTTT. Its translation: CASSLAVGETQYF.

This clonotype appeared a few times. The CDR3 here is CASRDAGSYNEQFF. CDR3 bases: TGTGCCAGCAGGGATGCGGGCTCCTACAATGAGCAGTTCTTC. The rearrangement uses TRBV7-4 and TRBJ2-1; possible D gene TRBD2, 5 bases. In germline, CDR1 is SGHVT, CDR2 SQSDAQ. This CDR3 region has 14 residues. The V end lost 6 bases, the J end lost 0 bases, and 9 bases lay between the germline ends.

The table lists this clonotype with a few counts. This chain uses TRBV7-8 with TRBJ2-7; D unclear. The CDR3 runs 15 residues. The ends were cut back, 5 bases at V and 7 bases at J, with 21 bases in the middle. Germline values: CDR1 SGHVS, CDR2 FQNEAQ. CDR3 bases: TGTGCCAGCAGCACCCCCAAGACCCCTCCCCGGGAGCAGTACTTC. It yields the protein CASSTPKTPPREQYF.

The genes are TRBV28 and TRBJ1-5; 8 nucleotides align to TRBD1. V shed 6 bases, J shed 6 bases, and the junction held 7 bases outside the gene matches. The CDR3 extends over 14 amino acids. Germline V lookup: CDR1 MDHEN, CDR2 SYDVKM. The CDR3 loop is CASSNGQGIQPQHF. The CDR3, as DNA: TGTGCCAGCAGCAACGGACAGGGAATTCAGCCCCAGCATTTT.

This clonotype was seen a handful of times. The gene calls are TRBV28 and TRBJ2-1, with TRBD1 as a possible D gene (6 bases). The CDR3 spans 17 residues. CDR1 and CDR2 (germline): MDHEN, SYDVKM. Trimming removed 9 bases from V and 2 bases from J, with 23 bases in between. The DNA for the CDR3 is TGTGCCAGTCTAAACTTCAGGGGTCGAGATACCTACAATGAGCAGTTCTTC. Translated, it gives CASLNFRGRDTYNEQFF.

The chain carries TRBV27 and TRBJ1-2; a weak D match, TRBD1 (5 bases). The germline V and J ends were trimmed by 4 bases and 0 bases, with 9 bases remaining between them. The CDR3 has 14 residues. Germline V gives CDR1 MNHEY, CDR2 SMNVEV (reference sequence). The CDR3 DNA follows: TGTGCCAGCAGTTCAGGGCTAGCTAACTATGGCTACACCTTC. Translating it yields CASSSGLANYGYTF.

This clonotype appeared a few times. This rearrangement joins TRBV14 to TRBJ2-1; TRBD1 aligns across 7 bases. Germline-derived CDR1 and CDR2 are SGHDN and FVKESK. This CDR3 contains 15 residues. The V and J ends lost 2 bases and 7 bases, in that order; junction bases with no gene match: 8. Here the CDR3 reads CASSQRTGITNEQFF. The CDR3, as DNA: TGTGCCAGCAGCCAAAGGACAGGTATTACTAATGAGCAGTTCTTC.

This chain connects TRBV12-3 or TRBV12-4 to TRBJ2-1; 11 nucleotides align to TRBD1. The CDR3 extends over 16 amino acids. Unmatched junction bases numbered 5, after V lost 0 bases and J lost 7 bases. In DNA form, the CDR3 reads TGTGCCAGCAGTTTAGCGGGCGGGACAGGGGGGAATGAGCAGTTCTTC. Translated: CASSLAGGTGGNEQFF.

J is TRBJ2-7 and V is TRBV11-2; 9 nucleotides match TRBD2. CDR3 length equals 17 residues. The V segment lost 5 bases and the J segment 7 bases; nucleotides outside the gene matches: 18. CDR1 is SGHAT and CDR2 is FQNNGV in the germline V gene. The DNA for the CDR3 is TGTGCCAGCAGCCCCCGGGGGGGGGCGGGAGGGTTAAGGGAGCAGTACTTC. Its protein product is CASSPRGGAGGLREQYF.

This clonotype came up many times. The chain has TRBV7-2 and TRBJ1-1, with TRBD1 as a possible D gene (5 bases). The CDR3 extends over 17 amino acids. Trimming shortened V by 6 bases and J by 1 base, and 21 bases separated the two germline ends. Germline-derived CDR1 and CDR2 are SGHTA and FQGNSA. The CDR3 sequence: CASSFSPPGTENTEAFF. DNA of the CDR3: TGTGCCAGCAGTTTTTCTCCCCCTGGGACTGAGAACACTGAAGCTTTCTTT.

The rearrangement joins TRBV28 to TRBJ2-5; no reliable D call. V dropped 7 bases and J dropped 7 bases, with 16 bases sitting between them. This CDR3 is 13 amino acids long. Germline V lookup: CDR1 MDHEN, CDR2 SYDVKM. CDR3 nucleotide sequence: TGTGCCAGCAATATCCCCGGTGATTGGACCCAGTACTTC. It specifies CASNIPGDWTQYF.

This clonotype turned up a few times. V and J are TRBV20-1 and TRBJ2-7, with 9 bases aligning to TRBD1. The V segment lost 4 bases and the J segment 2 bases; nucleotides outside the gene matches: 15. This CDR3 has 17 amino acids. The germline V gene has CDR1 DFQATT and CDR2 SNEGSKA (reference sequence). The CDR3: CSAILKTGTGIAYEQYF. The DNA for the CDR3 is TGCAGTGCTATCCTAAAAACCGGGACAGGGATCGCCTACGAGCAGTACTTC.

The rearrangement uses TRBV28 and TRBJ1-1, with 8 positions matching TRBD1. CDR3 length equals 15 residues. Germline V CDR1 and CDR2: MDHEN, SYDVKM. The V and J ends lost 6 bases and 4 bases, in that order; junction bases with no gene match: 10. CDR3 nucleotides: TGTGCCAGCAGGCCTCTAGGACAGGGTCCCACTGAAGCTTTCTTT. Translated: CASRPLGQGPTEAFF.

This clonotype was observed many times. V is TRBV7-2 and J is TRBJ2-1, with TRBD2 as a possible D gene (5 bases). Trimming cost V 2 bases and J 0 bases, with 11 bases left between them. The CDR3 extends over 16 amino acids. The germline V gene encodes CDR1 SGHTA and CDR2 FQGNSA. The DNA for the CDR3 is TGTGCCAGCAGCTTATGGACTTTTAGCTCCTACAATGAGCAGTTCTTC. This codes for CASSLWTFSSYNEQFF.

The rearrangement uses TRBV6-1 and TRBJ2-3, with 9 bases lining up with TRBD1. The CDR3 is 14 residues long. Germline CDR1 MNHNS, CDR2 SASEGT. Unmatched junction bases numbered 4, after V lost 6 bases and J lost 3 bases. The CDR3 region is CASRIQGATDTQYF. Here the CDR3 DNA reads TGTGCCAGCAGGATACAGGGGGCGACAGATACGCAGTATTTT.